This is a list of T cell receptor beta chains from one sample in a study of immune evolution from preneoplasia to lung adenocarcinoma. Method: immunoSEQ multiplex PCR; TCRdb's copy keeps in-frame clones and lacks some. The repertoire holds over 6,500 clones, roughly 84% seen once, with roughly 2.5% in the top ten. Sequencing was performed on FFPE minimally invasive lung adenocarcinoma tissue. The source of these receptors is a person at least 80 years old with lung adenocarcinoma. The conserved cysteine and the conserved F or W are not part of the CDR3 here. A row's size may be missing; if present it is once, few, many or a size class.

J: TRBJ1-2; length: 14; V: TRBV7-9; size: few; CDR3: ASSLWQAGGNYGYT
J: TRBJ2-3; length: 13; V: TRBV5-1; size: -; CDR3: ASSLGGTSTDTQY
J: TRBJ1-2; length: 11; V: TRBV6-1; size: -; CDR3: ASSRTGTYGYT
J: TRBJ1-5; length: 11; V: TRBV6-6; size: few; CDR3: ASGSRGNQPQH
J: TRBJ2-7; length: 12; V: TRBV28; size: -; CDR3: ASSFLLVRNEQY
J: TRBJ1-1; length: 11; V: TRBV28; size: -; CDR3: ASSSYRGREAF
J: TRBJ1-3; length: 13; V: TRBV5-1; size: -; CDR3: ASSEGQGIGNTIY
J: TRBJ1-6; length: 10; V: TRBV28; size: -; CDR3: AVGGGPSPLH
J: TRBJ1-1; length: 10; V: TRBV7-9; size: -; CDR3: ASSLSLSEAF
J: TRBJ2-7; length: 12; V: TRBV14; size: once; CDR3: ASSQEGLPPEQY
J: TRBJ2-3; length: 13; V: TRBV6-1; size: -; CDR3: ASSDRDSPTDTQY
J: TRBJ2-7; length: 14; V: TRBV6-1; size: -; CDR3: ASSGGGAGLSYEQY
J: TRBJ1-1; length: 10; V: TRBV28; size: -; CDR3: ASSGANTEAF
J: TRBJ1-6; length: 11; V: TRBV27; size: -; CDR3: ASSFRGQSPLH
J: TRBJ1-6; length: 11; V: TRBV15; size: once; CDR3: ATSGDYNSPLH
J: TRBJ2-3; length: 12; V: TRBV6-6; size: -; CDR3: ASSHGGNTDTQY
J: TRBJ2-7; length: 11; V: TRBV6-5; size: -; CDR3: ASSSGGAVEQY
J: TRBJ2-1; length: 12; V: TRBV7-8; size: -; CDR3: ASSLGTEYNEQF
J: TRBJ1-2; length: 13; V: TRBV29-1; size: -; CDR3: SVLPPMTGQNGYT
J: TRBJ2-3; length: 13; V: TRBV5-4; size: -; CDR3: ASSLDPGGTDTQY
J: TRBJ1-4; length: 15; V: TRBV6-4; size: -; CDR3: ASSVGGQGARDEKLF
J: TRBJ1-2; length: 12; V: TRBV5-4; size: -; CDR3: ASSARDLNYGYT
J: TRBJ2-3; length: 11; V: TRBV13; size: -; CDR3: ASTKRETDTQY
J: TRBJ1-2; length: 10; V: TRBV19; size: -; CDR3: ASSNGNYGYT
J: TRBJ2-3; length: 14; V: TRBV7-6; size: -; CDR3: ASSLSGRGGADTQY